This T cell receptor (beta chain) was found in a study of shared clonotypes between healthy human individuals. Only in-frame clones appear in the TCRdb table, and some are missing; sequencing was by immunoSEQ multiplex PCR. Of about 2 million clones in the sample, about 95% were seen once. Trimming removed 3 bases from V and 4 bases from J, with 10 bases in between. Germline V gene sequence: CDR1 PRHDT, CDR2 FYEKMQ (reference sequence). This CDR3 region has 13 residues. Only one count was recorded for this clone. Its specificity is unknown. The identical CDR3 is also encoded by other nucleotide sequences in the sample. Naive CD8 populations comprised CD45RO-negative cells positively selected for CCR7, excluding terminally differentiated effector memory CD45RA+ cells. Study donors comprised healthy, HIV-negative adults devoid of recent acute infection or vaccination. Study-wide results and caveats: The four-donor shared clonotypes exceeded non-shared clonotypes in generation probability, with non-shared ones scoring lower.

The sequenced material came from naive CD8+ T cells sorted from blood. The receptor comes from a man aged 18 to 30 in good health. The rearrangement uses TRBV13 and TRBJ2-7, with D possibly matching TRBD2 (5 bases). DNA for the CDR3: TGTGCCAGCAGCTTGGGGAGAGGGTACGAGCAGTACTTC. It encodes CASSLGRGYEQYF.